This T cell receptor (beta chain) came from a study of T-cell reconstitution after alpha-beta-depleted transplantation in children. This clonotype was recorded many times. Antigen: not known. General study points: Reportedly, alpha-beta T cells present about two months post-transplant originated from several hundred expanded clones of graft origin.

Library preparation (for TCRbeta) was performed with unique molecular identifiers. In TCRdb, the PCR reads were re-called with MiXCR into one record per CDR3 protein. Here the sample spans 29,000 or so distinct CDR3 sequences, roughly 6% being singletons. The CDR3 has 14 residues. Germline CDR1 SGHTA, CDR2 FQGNSA. Trimming cost V 5 bases and J 2 bases; bases outside gene matches: 3. Sample: PBMCs, mostly from graft donor cells, taken 180 days after TCRalphabeta/CD19-depleted stem cell transplant. The clonotype comes from a male patient under 18 who had a stem cell transplant for acute myeloid leukemia, so the T cells may come from the graft donor. The chain has TRBV7-2 and TRBJ2-7; 10 bases match TRBD1. The DNA for the CDR3 is TGTGCCAGCAGCGCGGACAGGGGGACCTACGAGCAGTACTTC. Its translation: CASSADRGTYEQYF.